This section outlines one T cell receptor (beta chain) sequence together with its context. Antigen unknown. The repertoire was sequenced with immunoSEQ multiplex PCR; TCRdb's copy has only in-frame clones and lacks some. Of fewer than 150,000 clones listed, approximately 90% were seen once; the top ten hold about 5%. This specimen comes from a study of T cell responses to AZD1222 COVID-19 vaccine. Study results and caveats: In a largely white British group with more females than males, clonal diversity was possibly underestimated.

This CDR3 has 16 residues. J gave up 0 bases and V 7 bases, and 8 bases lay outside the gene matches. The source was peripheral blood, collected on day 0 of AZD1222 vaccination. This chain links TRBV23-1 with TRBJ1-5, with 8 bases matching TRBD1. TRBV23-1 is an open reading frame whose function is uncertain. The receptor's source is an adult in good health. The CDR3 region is CASTQNRGYSNQPQHF. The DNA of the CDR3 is TGCGCCAGCACCCAAAACAGGGGGTATAGCAATCAGCCCCAGCATTTT.